This T cell receptor (beta chain) stems from a study of OX40 agonist ivuxolimab in advanced cancers. CDR3 length: 15 amino acids. V lost 8 bases, J lost 6 bases, and 14 bases stayed unmatched. Germline values: CDR1 SGHTA, CDR2 FQGNSA. The method was immunoSEQ multiplex PCR; TCRdb's version includes in-frame clones alone and lacks a portion of them. The repertoire holds about 82,000 clones, with 90% as singletons. The sequencing used CD4+ or CD8+ T cells sorted from blood, collected in a trial of the OX40 agonist ivuxolimab. The rearrangement links TRBV7-2 to TRBJ2-3; 7 bases map to TRBD1. This clonotype was sampled from an adult with an advanced solid tumor such as melanoma, head and neck, liver or kidney cancer. The CDR3 loop reads CASAQGERVRDTQYF. CDR3 nucleotides: TGTGCCAGCGCCCAGGGGGAACGGGTCCGGGATACGCAGTATTTT.